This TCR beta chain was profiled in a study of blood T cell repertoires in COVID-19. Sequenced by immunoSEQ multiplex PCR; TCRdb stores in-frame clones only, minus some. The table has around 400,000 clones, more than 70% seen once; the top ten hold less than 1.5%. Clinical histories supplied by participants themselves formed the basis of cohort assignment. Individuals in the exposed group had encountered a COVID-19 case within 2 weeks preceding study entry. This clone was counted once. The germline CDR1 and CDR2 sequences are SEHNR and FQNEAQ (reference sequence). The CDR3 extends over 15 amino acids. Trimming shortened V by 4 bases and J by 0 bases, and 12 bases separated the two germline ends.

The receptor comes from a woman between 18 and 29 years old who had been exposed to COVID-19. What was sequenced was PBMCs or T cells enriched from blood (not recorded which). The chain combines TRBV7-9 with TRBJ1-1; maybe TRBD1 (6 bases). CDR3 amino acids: CASSYTGHMNTEAFF. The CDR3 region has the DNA TGTGCCAGCAGCTATACGGGACATATGAACACTGAAGCTTTCTTT.